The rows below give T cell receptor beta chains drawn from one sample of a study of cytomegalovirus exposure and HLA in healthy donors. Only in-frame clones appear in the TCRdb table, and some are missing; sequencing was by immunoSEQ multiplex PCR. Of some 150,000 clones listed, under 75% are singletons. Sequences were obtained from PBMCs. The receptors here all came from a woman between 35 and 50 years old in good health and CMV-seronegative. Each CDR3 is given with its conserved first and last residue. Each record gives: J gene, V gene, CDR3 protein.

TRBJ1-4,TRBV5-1,CASSLAGGSEKLFF
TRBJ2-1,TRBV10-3,CATTAGSSSYNEQFF
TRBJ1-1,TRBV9,CASSVDLRGGGMNTEAFF
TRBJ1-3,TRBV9,CASSVDAGGRGSGNTIYF
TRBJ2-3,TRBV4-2,CASSLGLAGGPSTDTQYF
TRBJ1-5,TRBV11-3,CASSNRADQPQHF
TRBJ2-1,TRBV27,CASSLKSVTSGGAGDNEQFF
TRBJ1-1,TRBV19,CASSIPSRQGNTEAFF
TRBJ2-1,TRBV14,CASSLRMPPYNEQFF
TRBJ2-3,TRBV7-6,CASSLAVAGSTDTQYF
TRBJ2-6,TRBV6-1,CASSEGGAGANVLTF
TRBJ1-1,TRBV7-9,CASSSPGQVLDTEAFF
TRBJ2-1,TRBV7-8,CASRRSGGAGNEQFF
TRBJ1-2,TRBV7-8,CASSLGRVNGYTF
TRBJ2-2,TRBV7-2,CASSLQGTGELFF
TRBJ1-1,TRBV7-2,CASSLGTGGQTEAFF
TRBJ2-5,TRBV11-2,CASSLMPLPQETQYF
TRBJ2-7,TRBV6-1,CASRDTGSPYEQYF
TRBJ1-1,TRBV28,CASSLLLNTEAFF